This passage covers 23 T cell receptor beta chains from one sample sequenced in a study of Graves' ophthalmopathy and Graves' hyperthyroidism (dated by TCRdb to the late 2010s). TCRdb names Illumina HiSeq 2000 as the instrument used. TCR beta CDR3 regions were amplified from RNA transcripts for repertoire sequencing. The first round of RT-PCR was done with HTBI primers and the Qiagen OneStep RT-PCR kit, and was followed by a second round of multiplex PCR, then size selection and purification. TCRdb applied fastp at Q25 and MiXCR to the public reads, then kept only in-frame beta chains. Rows matching on CDR3 protein sequence are summarized as one entry with the most common DNA and genes. The sample yields about 39,000 distinct CDR3 sequences; approximately 55% were counted once. Together, the top ten hold roughly 25% of the sample. The sequenced sample consisted of peripheral blood. These receptors came from an adult woman with stable Graves' hyperthyroidism.

The gene calls are TRBV20-1 and TRBJ1-5; no clear D. The germline CDR1 and CDR2 sequences are DFQATT and SNEGSKA (reference sequence). Trimming took 5 bases from V and 6 from J, leaving 17 bases between them. There are 14 residues in the CDR3. The CDR3 reads CSAQRQEGSQPQHF. The DNA for the CDR3 is TGCAGTGCTCAAAGGCAGGAGGGAAGTCAGCCCCAGCATTTT.

This clonotype was seen ten or more times. The V gene is TRBV5-1, the J gene TRBJ1-1; D is ambiguous. Germline CDR1 is SGHRS and CDR2 is YFSETQ. The CDR3 runs 17 residues. Trimming cost V 0 bases and J 1 base, with 16 bases left between them. As DNA, the CDR3 is TGCGCCAGCAGCTTGGTGTATCGTCGACACCCGAACACTGAAGCTTTCTTT. The encoded protein is CASSLVYRRHPNTEAFF. Full variable domain (rest looked up from reference TRBV5-1 and TRBJ1-1): KAGVTQTPRYLIKTRGQQVTLSCSPISGHRSVSWYQQTPGQGLQFLFEYFSETQRNKGNFPGRFSGRQFSNSRSEMNVSTLELGDSALYLCASSLVYRRHPNTEAFFGQGTRLTVV.

Ten or more counts support this clonotype. A clone one base away is much larger, so this may be a read error. J is TRBJ2-7 and V is TRBV5-6; 7 nucleotides agree with TRBD2. The J segment lost 3 bases and the V segment lost 0 bases, leaving 6 bases of the junction unmatched. Germline CDR1 and CDR2: SGHDT and YYEEEE. CDR3 length: 15 residues. CDR3 residues: CASSLGAGLFYEQYF. As DNA, the CDR3 is TGTGCCAGCAGCTTGGGAGCGGGACTCTTCTACGAGCAGTACTTC.

This clonotype showed up many times. The V and J genes are TRBV20-1 and TRBJ2-5; TRBD2 agrees at 12 bases. V lost 6 bases, J lost 1 base, and 9 bases stayed unmatched. Germline values: CDR1 DFQATT, CDR2 SNEGSKA (reference sequence). This CDR3 region has 16 residues. CDR3 protein: CSARMTSGRPQETQYF. CDR3 sequence (DNA): TGCAGTGCCAGGATGACTAGCGGGAGACCCCAAGAGACCCAGTACTTC.

This clonotype was seen at least ten times. J is TRBJ2-7 and V is TRBV3-1, with a possible D match to TRBD2 (6 bases). V was shortened by 4 bases and J by 2 bases, with 15 bases between the two germline ends. This CDR3 is 15 amino acids long. Germline CDR1 LGHDT, CDR2 YNNKEL (reference sequence). Written as DNA, the CDR3 is TGTGCCAGCAGCCCTATCCGGGACTTTACCTACGAGCAGTACTTC. Its protein is CASSPIRDFTYEQYF.

The chain links TRBV7-2 to TRBJ2-2; 12 nucleotides align to TRBD2. The germline V gene encodes CDR1 SGHTA and CDR2 FQGNSA. The CDR3 totals 16 residues. V dropped 3 bases and J dropped 6; count of bases not matched to a gene: 5. The CDR3, as DNA: TGTGCCAGCAGCTTTCCGACTAGCGGGAGCTCCGGGGAGCTGTTTTTT. This encodes CASSFPTSGSSGELFF.

Regarding this clonotype: One junction end disagrees with the germline gene, perhaps due to a read error. The genes are TRBV4-1 and TRBJ2-2; tentative D call: TRBD2 (7 bases). The CDR3 is made up of 16 amino acids. Per the germline V gene, CDR1 is MGHRA and CDR2 is YSYEKL. CDR3 loop: CASSRQAGENTGGLFF. The CDR3 region has the DNA TGTGCCAGCAGCCGCCAGGCAGGGGAGAACACCGGGGGGCTGTTCTTT.

The chain has TRBV6-2 or TRBV6-3 and TRBJ1-2; 10 bases match TRBD1. The length of the CDR3 is 15 residues. The V segment lost 5 bases and the J segment 4 bases; nucleotides outside the gene matches: 7. The germline CDR1 and CDR2 sequences are MNHEY and SVGEGT. In nucleotides, the CDR3 is TGTGCCAGCAGTACCCGGACAGGGGGTGGCTATGGCTACACCTTC. Translating it yields CASSTRTGGGYGYTF.

The gene calls are TRBV6-6 and TRBJ2-2; tentatively, D is TRBD2 (5 bases). This CDR3 contains 17 residues. Germline values: CDR1 MNHNY, CDR2 SVGAGI (reference sequence). V lost 6 bases, J lost 7 bases, and 24 bases lay in between. CDR3 loop: CASSARTSKAGDGELFF. CDR3 coding DNA: TGTGCCAGCAGCGCCCGGACCAGCAAGGCCGGGGACGGGGAGCTGTTTTTT.

Concerning this clonotype: A read error is possible here, since a much larger clone lies one base away. The V call is TRBV25-1, the J call TRBJ2-1; tentatively, D is TRBD1 (5 bases). The CDR3 is 15 residues long. Germline lookup yields CDR1 MGHDK and CDR2 SYGVNS. V was trimmed by 6 bases and J by 9 bases, leaving 21 bases between them. As DNA, the CDR3 is TGTGCCAGCAGCTTGACCGGCAGGGTATTAAGTGAGCAGTTCTTC. This sequence encodes CASSLTGRVLSEQFF.

The chain combines TRBV11-2 with TRBJ2-3, with 8 bases aligning to TRBD2. Germline CDR1 reads SGHAT; CDR2 reads FQNNGV. The CDR3 is 20 residues long. V trimming: 5 bases; J trimming: 4 bases; junction bases outside the gene matches: 23. In nucleotides, the CDR3 is TGTGCCAGCAGCCAACCTCTAGGCAACGGGAGGGCCCGTCAGGCAGATACGCAGTATTTT. Protein sequence: CASSQPLGNGRARQADTQYF.

This clonotype was counted at least ten times. V is TRBV29-1 and J is TRBJ1-2, with D uncertain. The V gene lost 6 bases and the J gene lost 4 bases, with 24 bases spanning the gap. The CDR3 sequence is 16 residues long. Germline CDR1 SQVTM, CDR2 ANQGSEA. For the CDR3, the DNA is TGCAGCGTGGACTCGGGAAACCCTCTCCAAGGCTATGGCTACACCTTC. Translating gives CSVDSGNPLQGYGYTF.

This sequence joins TRBV20-1 and TRBJ2-7; D possibly matches TRBD1 or TRBD2 (5 bases each). The germline V and J ends were trimmed by 5 bases and 2 bases, with 13 bases remaining between them. Germline-derived CDR1 and CDR2 are DFQATT and SNEGSKA (reference sequence). This CDR3 is 13 amino acids long. The CDR3 loop is CSASGTQPYEQYF. The DNA of the CDR3 is TGCAGTGCTTCCGGGACCCAACCCTACGAGCAGTACTTC.

This clonotype was counted ten times or more. V and J are TRBV20-1 and TRBJ1-6; no clear D gene. V gave up 4 bases and J gave up 7 bases, with 8 bases separating them. The CDR3 runs 12 residues. The germline gives CDR1 DFQATT, CDR2 SNEGSKA (reference sequence). The CDR3 DNA follows: TGCAGTGCTACCTTATTGAATTCACCCCTCCACTTT. Translation gives CSATLLNSPLHF.

The chain employs TRBV7-2 and TRBJ2-7; 9 nucleotides agree with TRBD2. The CDR3 runs 15 residues. The germline gives CDR1 SGHTA, CDR2 FQGNSA. The ends lost 5 bases at V and 2 bases at J; junction bases unmatched: 7. The CDR3 nucleotides are TGTGCCAGCAGCCCGACTAGCGGAGCCGCCTACGAGCAGTACTTC. Its translation: CASSPTSGAAYEQYF.

This clonotype appeared a single time. V is TRBV4-3 and J is TRBJ1-4; the match to TRBD1 covers 12 bases. Germline values: CDR1 LGHNA, CDR2 YSLEER. J gave up 1 base and V 7 bases, and 4 bases lay outside the gene matches. This CDR3 contains 16 residues. The CDR3 loop reads CASTGTGGETNEKLFF. The CDR3 DNA is TGCGCCAGCACCGGGACAGGGGGCGAAACTAATGAAAAACTGTTTTTT.

This chain joins TRBV7-9 and TRBJ2-5; TRBD2 matches 10 bases. Unmatched junction bases numbered 8, after V lost 4 bases and J lost 6 bases. This CDR3 spans 15 amino acids. Looked up from germline, CDR1 is SEHNR and CDR2 is FQNEAQ (reference sequence). Written as DNA, the CDR3 is TGTGCCAGCAGCTGGAGCGGGAGGGCCGGGCAGACCCAGTACTTC. Residues: CASSWSGRAGQTQYF.

As concerns this clonotype: The junction and the germline gene differ at one end; a read error may be behind it. The chain is built from TRBV2 and TRBJ1-5, with 9 bases lining up with TRBD1. This CDR3 has 13 residues. Germline V lookup: CDR1 SNHLY, CDR2 FYNNEI. CDR3 in amino acids: CASSGSEGTGQGF. The CDR3 nucleotides read TGTGCCAGCAGCGGAAGTGAAGGCACGGGACAGGGTTTT.

The rearrangement uses TRBV5-1 and TRBJ2-7, with 14 bases lining up with TRBD2. The CDR3 is 15 residues long. In germline, CDR1 is SGHRS, CDR2 YFSETQ. J lost 2 bases, V lost 7 bases, and 5 bases had no gene match. The CDR3 sequence: CASRPGLAGAYEQYF. Written as DNA, the CDR3 is TGCGCCAGCCGCCCGGGACTAGCGGGAGCCTACGAGCAGTACTTC.

The chain has TRBV5-1 and TRBJ1-2; D may be TRBD1 (6 bases). Trimming left V 2 bases short and J 8 bases short, with 16 bases between. Germline lookup yields CDR1 SGHRS and CDR2 YFSETQ. The CDR3 runs 14 residues. The CDR3 here is CASSLSRRGEGYTF. The CDR3 nucleotides are TGCGCCAGCAGCTTATCCCGTAGGGGGGAGGGCTACACCTTC. Drawing the rest from reference TRBV5-1 and TRBJ1-2, the complete variable domain is KAGVTQTPRYLIKTRGQQVTLSCSPISGHRSVSWYQQTPGQGLQFLFEYFSETQRNKGNFPGRFSGRQFSNSRSEMNVSTLELGDSALYLCASSLSRRGEGYTFGSGTRLTVV.

The chain uses TRBV6-4 and TRBJ2-5, with TRBD1 identical over 8 bases. With the DNA end fitting TRBJ2-7 better, the J assignment may be wrong. CDR1 and CDR2 from the germline V gene are MRHNA and SNTAGT. CDR3 length: 14 amino acids. The DNA of the CDR3 is TGTGCCAGCAGTGACGGGACAGGAGGGAGCGAGCAGTACTTC. Amino acids: CASSDGTGGSEQYF.

This clonotype was detected only a few times. The chain is built from TRBV9 and TRBJ1-2, with 8 bases aligning to TRBD1. The germline V gene encodes CDR1 SGDLS and CDR2 YYNGEE. V dropped 0 bases and J dropped 2; count of bases not matched to a gene: 0. The CDR3 runs to 14 residues. CDR3 bases: TGTGCCAGCAGCGTAGGGACAGGGAACTATGGCTACACCTTC. Its protein product is CASSVGTGNYGYTF. Combining the CDR3 with reference TRBV9 and TRBJ1-2 gives the whole variable domain DSGVTQTPKHLITATGQRVTLRCSPRSGDLSVYWYQQSLDQGLQFLIQYYNGEERAKGNILERFSAQQFPDLHSELNLSSLELGDSALYFCASSVGTGNYGYTFGSGTRLTVV.

In its sample, this clonotype was seen many times. The chain couples TRBV5-1 to TRBJ1-1, with D maybe TRBD1 (6 bases). This CDR3 spans 14 amino acids. Germline CDR1 is SGHRS and CDR2 is YFSETQ. V was cut by 4 bases and J by 1 base, with 11 bases left in between. The chain's CDR3 is CASSTGTKNTEAFF. CDR3 coding DNA: TGCGCCAGCAGCACTGGGACAAAGAACACTGAAGCTTTCTTT.